The 24 T cell receptor beta chains listed next were all sequenced from one sample in a study of blood T cell repertoires in COVID-19. Profiling relied on immunoSEQ multiplex PCR, and the TCRdb table lists in-frame clones only, not all of them. The table shows about 60,000 clones, with about 89% occurring only once. Sequenced material: peripheral blood. Source of these receptors: a human donor in a cohort sampled during active COVID-19.

This chain connects TRBV5-1 to TRBJ2-7, with 9 bases that match TRBD1. Germline V gene data show CDR1 as SGHRS and CDR2 as YFSETQ. This CDR3 has 12 amino acids. V shed 7 bases, J shed 6 bases, and the junction held 5 bases outside the gene matches. DNA for the CDR3: TGCGCCAGCTCAGAACAGGGGGCCGAGCAGTACTTC. Translating it yields CASSEQGAEQYF.

The chain employs TRBV2 and TRBJ1-3; D call uncertain. CDR3 length: 14 residues. CDR1 SNHLY and CDR2 FYNNEI come from the germline V gene. Between the trimmed V and J ends, which lost 5 bases and 0 bases, there was a span of 8 bases. This CDR3 reads CASSTASSGNTIYF. The DNA for the CDR3 is TGTGCCAGCAGTACAGCATCCTCTGGAAACACCATATATTTT.

The V and J genes are TRBV28 and TRBJ2-3; 12 bases line up with TRBD2. The CDR3 has 18 amino acids. The ends lost 5 bases at V and 4 bases at J; junction bases unmatched: 13. Per germline, CDR1 MDHEN and CDR2 SYDVKM. CDR3: CASSPTLRASGRADTQYF. In DNA form, the CDR3 reads TGTGCCAGCAGTCCGACCTTGAGGGCTAGCGGGAGGGCAGATACGCAGTATTTT. Together with reference TRBV28 and TRBJ2-3, the CDR3 gives the full variable domain: DVKVTQSSRYLVKRTGEKVFLECVQDMDHENMFWYRQDPGLGLRLIYFSYDVKMKEKGDIPEGYSVSREKKERFSLILESASTNQTSMYLCASSPTLRASGRADTQYFGPGTRLTVL.

The rearrangement uses TRBV6-7 and TRBJ2-1; maybe TRBD1 (5 bases). TRBV6-7 belongs to the ORF category, with a function that is uncertain. The CDR3 contains 16 residues. Trimming took 6 bases from V and 5 from J, leaving 20 bases between them. CDR3 DNA: TGTGCCAGCAGCCAAAGGGGCGCACCGCAACACAATGAGCAGTTCTTC. This codes for CASSQRGAPQHNEQFF.

The chain uses TRBV6-5 and TRBJ1-1; 7 nucleotides line up with TRBD1. Germline trimming cut 5 bases from V and 4 bases from J; bases unmatched to any gene: 7. Germline assignment: CDR1 MNHEY and CDR2 SVGAGI. The CDR3 length is 14 residues. The CDR3 loop is CASSRRQGGTEAFF. CDR3 nucleotides: TGTGCCAGCAGTAGGAGACAGGGCGGCACTGAAGCTTTCTTT.

The chain couples TRBV19 to TRBJ1-2; D is possibly TRBD1 (6 bases). The CDR3 is made up of 13 amino acids. The V gene lost 6 bases and the J gene lost 3 bases, with 11 bases spanning the gap. Germline values: CDR1 LNHDA, CDR2 SQIVND (reference sequence). CDR3 bases: TGTGCCAGTAGGAGGACAGTAGACTATGGCTACACCTTC. It specifies CASRRTVDYGYTF.

Only a few counts were recorded for this clone. This sequence joins TRBV19 and TRBJ1-5, with D perhaps TRBD1 (5 bases). Between the trimmed V and J ends, which lost 10 bases and 4 bases, there was a span of 14 bases. CDR1 and CDR2 (germline): LNHDA, SQIVND (reference sequence). The CDR3 runs 13 residues. CDR3 sequence reads: CATSIPGNQPQHF. DNA of the CDR3: TGTGCCACCTCCATTCCAGGGAATCAGCCCCAGCATTTT.

The chain recombines TRBV10-3 with TRBJ1-1; D is uncertain. Trimming shortened V by 0 bases and J by 1 base, and 6 bases separated the two germline ends. This CDR3 comprises 14 residues. CDR1 ENHRY and CDR2 SYGVKD come from the germline V gene. As DNA, the CDR3 is TGTGCCATCAGTGAGTCCGGCGGGAACACTGAAGCTTTCTTT. Translation gives CAISESGGNTEAFF.

The chain links TRBV6-5 to TRBJ2-7, with D perhaps TRBD1 (7 bases). The length of the CDR3 is 16 residues. V lost 4 bases and J lost 2, with 18 bases in between. Germline V gene lookup returns CDR1 MNHEY and CDR2 SVGAGI. The CDR3 region is CASSSNAGQPTYEQYF. As DNA, the CDR3 is TGTGCCAGCAGTTCCAACGCGGGACAGCCGACCTACGAGCAGTACTTC.

This chain uses TRBV20-1 with TRBJ1-2; maybe TRBD1 (6 bases). CDR1 and CDR2 (germline): DFQATT, SNEGSKA (reference sequence). Trimming pared 5 bases from V and 4 bases from J, leaving 8 bases between. This CDR3 has 11 amino acids. The CDR3 loop is CSAGQSYGYTF. The DNA of the CDR3 is TGCAGTGCTGGACAGTCCTATGGCTACACCTTC.

Here the CDR3 reads CASSVETGTETGELFF. The CDR3 DNA reads TGTGCCAGCAGCGTAGAAACTGGGACTGAAACCGGGGAGCTGTTTTTT. The chain recombines TRBV9 with TRBJ2-2; tentative D call: TRBD2 (6 bases). Trimming removed 0 bases from V and 5 bases from J, with 14 bases in between. This CDR3 is 16 amino acids long. In germline, CDR1 is SGDLS, CDR2 YYNGEE.

The chain carries TRBV7-2 and TRBJ1-2; the match to TRBD1 covers 8 bases. V was clipped by 2 bases and J by 6 bases; unmatched bases: 8. Germline CDR1 reads SGHTA; CDR2 reads FQGNSA. This CDR3 has 15 residues. The DNA of the CDR3 is TGTGCCAGCAGCTTACCGAGGCAGGGGGCGAATGGCTACACCTTC. Its translation: CASSLPRQGANGYTF.

The chain links TRBV7-2 to TRBJ2-1; maybe TRBD2 (6 bases). The CDR3 loop spans 16 amino acids. Trimming left V 0 bases short and J 0 bases short, with 9 bases between. CDR1 is SGHTA and CDR2 is FQGNSA in the germline V gene. CDR3 sequence: CASSLAGLSSYNEQFF. As DNA, the CDR3 is TGTGCCAGCAGCTTAGCGGGACTCAGCTCCTACAATGAGCAGTTCTTC. Full variable domain (missing parts from reference TRBV7-2 and TRBJ2-1): GAGVSQSPSNKVTEKGKDVELRCDPISGHTALYWYRQSLGQGLEFLIYFQGNSAPDKSGLPSDRFSAERTGGSVSTLTIQRTQQEDSAVYLCASSLAGLSSYNEQFFGPGTRLTVL.

This clone has only a few counts. The chain uses TRBV6-2 or TRBV6-3 and TRBJ2-3; 15 positions match TRBD2. V shed 5 bases, J shed 3 bases, and the junction held 15 bases outside the gene matches. This CDR3 region has 20 residues. The germline V gene has CDR1 MNHEY and CDR2 SVGEGT. CDR3 loop: CASSGRTSGGAVRPTDTQYF. As DNA, the CDR3 is TGTGCCAGCAGTGGACGGACTAGCGGGGGGGCCGTTAGACCTACAGATACGCAGTATTTT.

A single count supports this clone. V and J are TRBV25-1 and TRBJ1-1; a possible D gene is TRBD1 (6 bases). This CDR3 is 16 amino acids long. The V gene lost 6 bases and the J gene lost 6 bases, with 23 bases spanning the gap. Germline values: CDR1 MGHDK, CDR2 SYGVNS. This chain's CDR3 is CASRGLGAGAHAEAFF. The CDR3 DNA follows: TGTGCCAGCAGGGGGTTGGGGGCGGGGGCCCACGCTGAAGCTTTCTTT.

J is TRBJ2-1 and V is TRBV7-3; no clear D gene. Between the trimmed V and J ends, which lost 5 bases and 0 bases, there was a span of 11 bases. CDR3 length: 15 amino acids. CDR1 SGHTA and CDR2 FQGTGA come from the germline V gene. CDR3 in DNA: TGTGCCAGCAGCCCAAAGCCAGGCTCCTACAATGAGCAGTTCTTC. Translated, it gives CASSPKPGSYNEQFF.

The CDR3: CASSPRLQTGGDMKETQYF. CDR3 nucleotide sequence: TGTGCCAGCTCACCACGGCTACAAACAGGGGGCGATATGAAAGAGACCCAGTACTTC. J is TRBJ2-5 and V is TRBV18, with TRBD1 identical over 9 bases. The junction had 15 bases not matched to a gene; V was cut back by 1 base and J by 3 bases. This CDR3 is built from 19 residues. The germline V gene has CDR1 KGHSH and CDR2 LQKENI. The whole variable domain, filled in from reference TRBV18 and TRBJ2-5, reads NAGVMQNPRHLVRRRGQEARLRCSPMKGHSHVYWYRQLPEEGLKFMVYLQKENIIDESGMPKERFSAEFPKEGPSILRIQQVVRGDSAAYFCASSPRLQTGGDMKETQYFGPGTRLLVL.

This clone was seen a few times. The genes are TRBV25-1 and TRBJ2-2, with D possibly TRBD1 on 6 matching bases. V was clipped by 4 bases and J by 0 bases, with 6 bases between them. The CDR3 has 14 amino acids. From germline, CDR1 is MGHDK and CDR2 SYGVNS. In nucleotides, the CDR3 is TGTGCCAGCAGTGGGACAGCGAACACCGGGGAGCTGTTTTTT. Translating it yields CASSGTANTGELFF.

The genes are TRBV28 and TRBJ1-2; 7 nucleotides agree with TRBD1. The V gene's germline CDR1 is MDHEN and CDR2 SYDVKM. J gave up 4 bases and V 5 bases, and 10 bases lay outside the gene matches. This CDR3 has 15 amino acids. CDR3: CASSVRQSGGYGYTF. The CDR3 nucleotides are TGTGCCAGCAGTGTACGACAGTCAGGGGGCTATGGCTACACCTTC.

The count of this clone is one. The chain has TRBV11-2 and TRBJ2-2; maybe TRBD2 (5 bases). With 2 bases removed from V and 3 bases from J, the gap between germline ends came to 10 bases. CDR3 length: 15 residues. Germline V lookup: CDR1 SGHAT, CDR2 FQNNGV. The CDR3 bases are TGTGCCAGCAGCTTAAGAGGGCAGTACACCGGGGAGCTGTTTTTT. It encodes CASSLRGQYTGELFF. The whole variable domain, remainder taken from reference TRBV11-2 and TRBJ2-2, is EAGVAQSPRYKIIEKRQSVAFWCNPISGHATLYWYQQILGQGPKLLIQFQNNGVVDDSQLPKDRFSAERLKGVDSTLKIQPAKLEDSAVYLCASSLRGQYTGELFFGEGSRLTVL.

The chain has TRBV5-8 and TRBJ2-3; TRBD2 aligns across 9 bases. The germline V gene encodes CDR1 SGHTS and CDR2 YDEGEE. This CDR3 has 14 residues. J was trimmed by 3 bases and V by 7 bases; bases with no gene match: 6. The chain's CDR3 is CASELAGQTDTQYF. CDR3 bases: TGTGCCAGCGAGCTAGCGGGGCAAACAGATACGCAGTATTTT.

The V gene is TRBV19, the J gene TRBJ2-1, with TRBD2 matching over 10 bases. The length of the CDR3 is 17 residues. Germline CDR1 reads LNHDA; CDR2 reads SQIVND (reference sequence). V lost 3 bases to trimming and J lost 2 bases; unmatched junction nucleotides: 7. The CDR3 region is CASSIQGSGGAYNEQFF. The CDR3 DNA reads as TGTGCCAGTAGTATTCAGGGAAGCGGGGGGGCCTACAATGAGCAGTTCTTC.

V and J are TRBV10-2 and TRBJ1-1, with 11 bases lining up with TRBD1. Germline-derived CDR1 and CDR2 are WSHSY and SAAADI. The CDR3 contains 14 residues. Trimming at V came to 6 bases and at J to 7 bases, leaving 7 bases not matched to a gene. This CDR3 is CASRGTGGGSEAFF. In DNA form, the CDR3 reads TGCGCCAGCAGGGGGACAGGGGGAGGAAGTGAAGCTTTCTTT.

V usage is TRBV18 and J usage is TRBJ1-5; TRBD1 matches at 10 bases. V lost 4 bases, J lost 4 bases, and 13 bases stayed unmatched. The germline V gene encodes CDR1 KGHSH and CDR2 LQKENI. This CDR3 is 18 amino acids long. The CDR3 here is CASSLRDRGGMGNQPQHF. CDR3 sequence (DNA): TGTGCCAGCTCACTACGGGACAGGGGAGGTATGGGGAATCAGCCCCAGCATTTT.